The clone carrying this TCR beta chain appeared a single time. The CDR3 runs 15 residues. Germline CDR1 and CDR2: MNHEY and SMNVEV (reference sequence). The junction had 5 bases not matched to a gene; V was cut back by 1 base and J by 5 bases. This entry is derived from a study of OX40 agonist ivuxolimab in advanced cancers. In the study overall: In three patients, partial responses were observed, one with hepatocellular carcinoma and two with cutaneous melanoma.

This table comes from immunoSEQ multiplex PCR, and its TCRdb copy is limited to in-frame clones, with some not included. The sample records 9,500 to 10,000 clones, around 89% being singletons. The input for sequencing was CD4+ or CD8+ T cells sorted from blood, taken in a trial of the OX40 agonist ivuxolimab. The TCR sequence derives from an adult with an advanced solid tumor such as melanoma, head and neck, liver or kidney cancer. The V gene is TRBV27, the J gene TRBJ2-7, with 10 bases aligning to TRBD2. CDR3: CASSLFASGSHEQYF. CDR3 bases: TGTGCCAGCAGTTTATTTGCTAGCGGGAGCCACGAGCAGTACTTC.